These 26 T cell receptor beta chains were sequenced from one sample in a study of shared clonotypes between healthy human individuals. TCRdb's table, derived via immunoSEQ multiplex PCR, lists solely in-frame clones and lacks some. Of 800,000 to 1,200,000 clones listed, 78% were seen once; the top ten hold 0.5% to 0.6%. Sequenced sample: memory CD4+ T cells from PBMCs. The subset here: CD45RA-negative fraction. These receptors were obtained from a man between 18 and 35 years old in good health. Some clones in this sample may be carry-over from other donors' samples.

This chain joins TRBV19 and TRBJ2-1, with D perhaps matching TRBD2 (6 bases). Germline CDR1 LNHDA, CDR2 SQIVND (reference sequence). Between the trimmed V and J ends, which lost 4 bases and 11 bases, there was a span of 15 bases. CDR3 length: 13 residues. The CDR3 sequence is CASSTRDAHKQFF. DNA of the CDR3: TGTGCCAGTAGTACGCGGGACGCCCATAAGCAGTTCTTC.

CDR3 residues: CASSLSASESYNEQFF. In DNA, the CDR3 is TGTGCCAGCAGCTTATCGGCCAGCGAATCCTACAATGAGCAGTTCTTC. The chain has TRBV7-8 and TRBJ2-1; no reliable D call. The germline V gene has CDR1 SGHVS and CDR2 FQNEAQ. The CDR3 consists of 16 residues. V dropped 2 bases and J dropped 1 base, with 12 bases sitting between them.

The chain couples TRBV7-6 to TRBJ2-6; no definite D call. Trimming stripped 2 bases from V and 0 bases from J, with 2 bases between. The CDR3 extends over 14 amino acids. CDR1 and CDR2 (germline): SGHVS, FNYEAQ. This CDR3 is CASSLYSGANVLTF. As DNA, the CDR3 is TGTGCCAGCAGCTTATACTCTGGGGCCAACGTCCTGACTTTC.

In DNA, the CDR3 is TGTGCCAGCAGCTTAGCGTACCTAGAGGAGCTGTTTTTT. This gives the protein CASSLAYLEELFF. The gene calls are TRBV7-9 and TRBJ2-2, with D unclear. Germline CDR1 reads SEHNR; CDR2 reads FQNEAQ (reference sequence). V shed 0 bases and J shed 10 bases, with 9 bases lying between them. The CDR3 has 13 residues.

The rearrangement joins TRBV14 to TRBJ1-1; no firm D call. The CDR3 loop spans 13 amino acids. The ends were cut back, 6 bases at V and 5 bases at J, with 13 bases in the middle. In germline, CDR1 is SGHDN, CDR2 FVKESK. The CDR3 DNA reads TGTGCCAGCAGACTAACAAGAGGTACTGAAGCTTTCTTT. It codes for CASRLTRGTEAFF.

This clone has only a few counts. The same CDR3 is also encoded by other DNA sequences in this sample. This chain uses TRBV30 with TRBJ1-1; perhaps TRBD1 as D (5 bases). Trimming took off 0 bases at V and 5 bases at J, with 7 bases between the two ends. The CDR3 consists of 12 residues. Germline CDR1 reads GTSNPN; CDR2 reads SVGIG (reference sequence). The CDR3 sequence is CAWSVRDTEAFF. CDR3 DNA sequence: TGTGCCTGGAGTGTCAGGGATACTGAAGCTTTCTTT.

This clone was observed a handful of times. The same CDR3 is also encoded by other DNA sequences in this sample. This rearrangement joins TRBV29-1 to TRBJ1-1; a weak D match, TRBD1 (5 bases). The CDR3 extends over 12 amino acids. Germline V lookup: CDR1 SQVTM, CDR2 ANQGSEA. V shed 6 bases and J shed 1 base, with 9 bases lying between them. DNA for the CDR3: TGCAGCGTCTCAGACAGGAACACTGAAGCTTTCTTT. Translating it yields CSVSDRNTEAFF.

This chain uses TRBV27 with TRBJ2-5; perhaps D is TRBD1 or TRBD2 (5 bases each). The germline gives CDR1 MNHEY, CDR2 SMNVEV (reference sequence). V was shortened by 6 bases and J by 7 bases, with 9 bases between the two germline ends. The CDR3 sequence is 11 residues long. The CDR3 reads CASRGTGTQYF. The CDR3 nucleotides read TGTGCCAGCAGGGGGACCGGGACCCAGTACTTC.

This clone was detected once. V usage is TRBV7-8 and J usage is TRBJ2-2, with 8 bases matching TRBD1. This CDR3 has 15 residues. CDR1 SGHVS and CDR2 FQNEAQ come from the germline V gene. The V gene end was trimmed by 1 base and the J gene end by 5 bases; junction bases not matched to a gene: 3. CDR3 coding DNA: TGTGCCAGCAGCTTAGGCAGGGGGCGTACCGGGGAGCTGTTTTTT. Its translation is CASSLGRGRTGELFF.

The chain links TRBV19 to TRBJ2-1; D is uncertain. The V and J ends lost 5 bases and 5 bases respectively, with 16 bases between them. CDR1 is LNHDA, CDR2 SQIVND, per germline (reference sequence). The CDR3 has 15 amino acids. DNA for the CDR3: TGTGCCAGTAGTTCCCCCCGGTGGGCAAACAATGAGCAGTTCTTC. This codes for CASSSPRWANNEQFF.

The rearrangement uses TRBV28 and TRBJ2-5, with 10 positions matching TRBD2. CDR1 and CDR2 from the germline V gene are MDHEN and SYDVKM. This CDR3 has 13 amino acids. CDR3 sequence reads: CATRTSGKETQYF. The CDR3 bases are TGTGCGACCAGGACTAGCGGAAAAGAGACCCAGTACTTC.

The gene calls are TRBV7-2 and TRBJ2-1; D ambiguous. The germline gives CDR1 SGHTA, CDR2 FQGNSA. The CDR3 totals 16 residues. Trimming stripped 1 base from V and 8 bases from J, with 18 bases between. The CDR3 DNA reads as TGTGCCAGCAGCTTAGTTAGGTCAAGCCTTTACTATGAGCAGTTCTTC. This translates into CASSLVRSSLYYEQFF.

J is TRBJ2-7 and V is TRBV5-8; 8 bases line up with TRBD2. The CDR3 is 15 amino acids. CDR1 and CDR2 (germline): SGHTS, YDEGEE. V lost 1 base and J lost 2; bases outside the gene matches: 5. CDR3 protein: CASSLLSGSPYEQYF. The DNA for the CDR3 is TGTGCCAGCAGCTTGTTAAGCGGGAGCCCCTACGAGCAGTACTTC.

This chain links TRBV14 with TRBJ2-3; 9 nucleotides line up with TRBD2. The CDR3 consists of 16 residues. The ends lost 1 base at V and 7 bases at J; junction bases unmatched: 9. Germline lookup yields CDR1 SGHDN and CDR2 FVKESK. The CDR3: CASSQALAGASNTQYF. The CDR3 DNA sequence: TGTGCCAGCAGCCAAGCTTTAGCGGGAGCGAGTAATACGCAGTATTTT.

This clone has more than one count but fewer than ten. The sample holds other DNA sequences that translate to the same CDR3. This chain links TRBV28 with TRBJ1-2, with D perhaps TRBD1 (5 bases). Trimming took off 8 bases at V and 4 bases at J, with 14 bases between the two ends. This CDR3 is built from 13 residues. From germline, CDR1 is MDHEN and CDR2 SYDVKM. CDR3 residues: CASSWGTVYGYTF. The CDR3 nucleotides are TGTGCCAGCTCATGGGGGACGGTCTATGGCTACACCTTC.

This rearrangement joins TRBV5-8 to TRBJ1-5, with D unclear. CDR1 and CDR2 (germline): SGHTS, YDEGEE. This CDR3 has 15 amino acids. Trimming removed 0 bases from V and 0 bases from J, with 7 bases in between. CDR3 coding DNA: TGTGCCAGCAGCTTGGCTGGGTTTAGCAATCAGCCCCAGCATTTT. It specifies CASSLAGFSNQPQHF.

The chain links TRBV5-1 to TRBJ2-1; 8 positions match TRBD2. This CDR3 region has 16 residues. The germline V gene has CDR1 SGHRS and CDR2 YFSETQ. Trimming removed 4 bases from V and 4 bases from J; junction bases left unmatched: 10. For the CDR3, the DNA is TGCGCCAGCAGCCAAGGACTAGCACGTCCTTACAATGAGCAGTTCTTC. Its protein is CASSQGLARPYNEQFF.

This chain joins TRBV4-3 and TRBJ1-3, with D tentatively TRBD1 (5 bases). Per the germline V gene, CDR1 is LGHNA and CDR2 is YSLEER. V was cut by 0 bases and J by 7 bases, with 13 bases left in between. The length of the CDR3 is 15 residues. The CDR3 reads CASSQDTGTWNTIYF. CDR3 DNA sequence: TGCGCCAGCAGCCAAGACACAGGAACCTGGAACACCATATATTTT.

CDR3 DNA: TGCGCCAGCAGTGAGTTCGGCACCGGGGAGCTGTTTTTT. It yields the protein CASSEFGTGELFF. The chain recombines TRBV10-1 with TRBJ2-2; D unresolved. The CDR3 is made up of 13 amino acids. The germline gives CDR1 WNHNN, CDR2 SYGVQD (reference sequence). V was clipped by 1 base and J by 4 bases, with 4 bases between them.

The chain is built from TRBV30 and TRBJ2-3, with D uncertain. CDR1 is GTSNPN and CDR2 is SVGIG in the germline V gene (reference sequence). This CDR3 comprises 13 residues. Trimming removed 0 bases from V and 4 bases from J, with 8 bases in between. The CDR3 is CAWSVQGPDTQYF. CDR3 in DNA: TGTGCCTGGAGTGTACAAGGGCCAGATACGCAGTATTTT.

This clone turned up a few times. This chain connects TRBV7-8 to TRBJ2-7, with 10 nucleotides matching TRBD2. The CDR3 covers 16 residues. V trimming: 5 bases; J trimming: 2 bases; junction bases outside the gene matches: 9. Germline V lookup: CDR1 SGHVS, CDR2 FQNEAQ. The CDR3 sequence is CASSTPPSGGTYEQYF. The CDR3 nucleotides read TGTGCCAGCAGCACCCCCCCTAGCGGGGGTACCTACGAGCAGTACTTC. Together with reference TRBV7-8 and TRBJ2-7, the CDR3 gives the full variable domain: GAGVSQSPRYKVAKRGQDVALRCDPISGHVSLFWYQQALGQGPEFLTYFQNEAQLDKSGLPSDRFFAERPEGSVSTLKIQRTQQEDSAVYLCASSTPPSGGTYEQYFGPGTRLTVT.

Only one count was recorded for this clone. This rearrangement joins TRBV15 to TRBJ1-5, with D tentatively TRBD1 (5 bases). V lost 5 bases, J lost 4 bases, and 18 bases lay in between. Looked up from germline, CDR1 is LNHNV and CDR2 is YYDKDF (reference sequence). The CDR3 has 16 residues. The DNA of the CDR3 is TGTGCCACCAGCGGGGGGGAGGGGCGCCTTAATCAGCCCCAGCATTTT. Amino acids: CATSGGEGRLNQPQHF.

The genes are TRBV7-9 and TRBJ1-2, with 8 bases fitting TRBD1. The CDR3 spans 15 residues. J was trimmed by 4 bases and V by 3 bases; bases with no gene match: 7. Germline CDR1 and CDR2: SEHNR and FQNEAQ (reference sequence). The CDR3 nucleotides read TGTGCCAGCAGCTTGGGACAGGCCCCTGGCTATGGCTACACCTTC. Protein sequence: CASSLGQAPGYGYTF. Based on the CDR3 plus reference TRBV7-9 and TRBJ1-2, the full variable domain is DTGVSQNPRHKITKRGQNVTFRCDPISEHNRLYWYRQTLGQGPEFLTYFQNEAQLEKSRLLSDRFSAERPKGSFSTLEIQRTEQGDSAMYLCASSLGQAPGYGYTFGSGTRLTVV.

V gene TRBV15 combines with J gene TRBJ2-5; tentatively, D is TRBD2 (5 bases). The CDR3 is 16 residues long. Trimming took 0 bases from V and 5 from J, leaving 16 bases between them. CDR1 is LNHNV, CDR2 YYDKDF, per germline (reference sequence). CDR3 residues: CATSRDFFTRAETQYF. CDR3 nucleotides: TGTGCCACCAGCAGAGATTTTTTCACGAGGGCGGAGACCCAGTACTTC. The full variable domain, rest sourced from reference TRBV15 and TRBJ2-5, is DAMVIQNPRYQVTQFGKPVTLSCSQTLNHNVMYWYQQKSSQAPKLLFHYYDKDFNNEADTPDNFQSRRPNTSFCFLDIRSPGLGDTAMYLCATSRDFFTRAETQYFGPGTRLLVL.

This chain uses TRBV4-1 with TRBJ1-4; TRBD1 matches 9 bases. J gave up 8 bases and V 3 bases, and 10 bases lay outside the gene matches. Germline V gene lookup returns CDR1 MGHRA and CDR2 YSYEKL. This CDR3 is built from 16 residues. CDR3 residues: CASSQDGQGLWEKLFF. CDR3 nucleotides: TGCGCCAGCAGCCAGGACGGACAGGGGCTTTGGGAAAAACTGTTTTTT.

This clone showed up just once. This rearrangement joins TRBV5-1 to TRBJ1-5, with D tentatively TRBD1 (6 bases). The CDR3 length is 15 residues. Germline V gene data show CDR1 as SGHRS and CDR2 as YFSETQ. Trimming took off 1 base at V and 9 bases at J, with 17 bases between the two ends. The CDR3 DNA reads TGCGCCAGCAGCTTGACCGGGGGCGCTAGTACGCCCCAGCATTTT. Protein: CASSLTGGASTPQHF.